A selection of T cell receptor beta chains follows, all from one sample in a study of T cell repertoires in cytomegalovirus infection. The antigens for these receptors are not known. TCRdb fed the reads into MiXCR, producing one record per CDR3 protein. The data contain about 900,000 distinct CDR3 sequences, around 32% of them singletons. This specimen consisted of cultured CD8+ T cells from PBMCs, obtained from culture after CMV antigen stimulation. The receptors come from a human donor in good health (CMV status not recorded). Some clones in this sample may be carry-over from other donors' samples. The CDR3 runs from the conserved cysteine through the conserved F or W. The D gene is left open where the match is weak. Expanded clones get a size class; other rows say once, few or many, or leave the size out.

J	V	size	D	DNA	CDR3
TRBJ1-1	TRBV27	NA	NA	TGTGCCAGCAAAGTTCTCGGGGGGCCGCACACTGAAGCTTTCTTT	CASKVLGGPHTEAFF
TRBJ1-2	TRBV12-3/TRBV12-4	few	NA	TGTGCCAGCAACCCGACGGGGGCATCCTATGGCTACACCTTC	CASNPTGASYGYTF
TRBJ2-1	TRBV5-6	few	TRBD2	TGTGCCAGCAGCTTGGTGGAGCGGGGTGCCGATGAGCAGTTCTTC	CASSLVERGADEQFF
TRBJ2-7	TRBV5-4	NA	NA	TGTGCCAGCAGCTCCGGACGGACCTCCTACGAGCAGTACTTC	CASSSGRTSYEQYF
TRBJ1-3	TRBV10-3	few	NA	TGTGCCATCAGTGAGTCGGGGCATCGTACCGGAAACACCATATATTTT	CAISESGHRTGNTIYF
TRBJ1-2	TRBV9	once	TRBD1	TGTGCCAGCAGCCCCCGGACAGGGCAGGGCTATGGCTACACCTTC	CASSPRTGQGYGYTF
TRBJ2-3	TRBV6-5	NA	TRBD2	TGTGCCAGCAGTTACCCCGGTCCAGCGGGGAGCACAGATACGCAGTATTTT	CASSYPGPAGSTDTQYF
TRBJ2-5	TRBV7-2	many	NA	TGTGCCAGCAGCTTTATCGGGACACCCCAAGAGACCCAGTACTTC	CASSFIGTPQETQYF
TRBJ1-5	TRBV2	NA	TRBD1	TGTGCCAGCAGCCCACCAAGCTATACAGGGGCCCAGCCCCAGCATTTT	CASSPPSYTGAQPQHF
TRBJ1-1	TRBV4-2	NA	TRBD1	TGTGCCAGCAGCCAATGGACAGGGGCAAACACTGAAGCTTTCTTT	CASSQWTGANTEAFF
TRBJ2-1	TRBV19	NA	TRBD2	TGTGCCAGCACAACCTGGGCTAGCGGGGGGGAACCCCCCTACAATGAGCAGTTCTTC	CASTTWASGGEPPYNEQFF
TRBJ1-3	TRBV7-9	NA	NA	TGTGCCAGCAAACCATCGGGGCCATATTTCCCCGGAAACACCATATATTTT	CASKPSGPYFPGNTIYF
TRBJ2-3	TRBV7-3	many	TRBD2	TGTGCCAGCAGCTTAAAAGGACTAGCCTTCGTCACAGATACGCAGTATTTT	CASSLKGLAFVTDTQYF
TRBJ2-3	TRBV24-1	NA	NA	TGTGCCACCAGGAGGGACGGTTACACAGATACGCAGTATTTT	CATRRDGYTDTQYF
TRBJ1-5	TRBV27	NA	TRBD1	TGTGCCAGCAGTCTCTCGCGGACAGGGGTCAATCAGCCCCAGCATTTT	CASSLSRTGVNQPQHF
TRBJ1-4	TRBV5-1	many	NA	TGCGCCAGCAGCTTGGGCGGTCGGGGGATCGATGAAAAACTGTTTTTT	CASSLGGRGIDEKLFF
TRBJ2-3	TRBV14	NA	NA	TGTGCCAGCAGCCAAGATGTGGCGAAGCCAGATACGCAGTATTTT	CASSQDVAKPDTQYF
TRBJ1-4	TRBV19	NA	NA	TGTGCCAGTAGTATACTTGGGGGGGCAGGGGAAAAACTGTATTTT	CASSILGGAGEKLYF
TRBJ2-2	TRBV18	few	TRBD2	TGTGCCAGCTCACTATCGGGAGGGACGAACATCGGGGAGCTGTTTTTT	CASSLSGGTNIGELFF
TRBJ1-5	TRBV10-3	few	TRBD1	TGTGCCATCAGTGGACAGGGCCGCAATCAGCCCCAGCATTTT	CAISGQGRNQPQHF
TRBJ2-7	TRBV7-9	NA	TRBD1	TGTGCCAGCAGCCCCCGGGACAGGGTGGACGAGCAGTACTTC	CASSPRDRVDEQYF
TRBJ2-7	TRBV7-2	many	NA	TGTGCCAGCAGCGGAGGGGGGCGAAACGAGCAGTACTTC	CASSGGGRNEQYF
TRBJ2-1	TRBV15	NA	NA	TGTGCCACCAGCCGCCCTGGACATTTGCCCAATGAGCAGTTCTTC	CATSRPGHLPNEQFF
TRBJ2-2	TRBV7-6	NA	NA	TGTGCCAGCAGCCCGGGGCCCTCGAACACCGGGGAGCTGTTTTTT	CASSPGPSNTGELFF
TRBJ2-1	TRBV4-2	NA	NA	TGTGCCAGCAGCCAAGTAGTTGGGGGCCCTTCCTACAATGAGCAGTTCTTC	CASSQVVGGPSYNEQFF
TRBJ1-2	TRBV7-3	few	TRBD1	TGTGCCAGCAGCCAGGGACAGCTGCTTAACTATGGCTACACCTTC	CASSQGQLLNYGYTF
TRBJ2-5	TRBV7-2	many	NA	TGTGCCAGCAGCTTAGAGGGGACCCAGTACTTC	CASSLEGTQYF
TRBJ1-2	TRBV28	many	TRBD1	TGTGCCAGCACTTCCAGGGGGCGCGACTATGGCTACACCTTC	CASTSRGRDYGYTF
TRBJ1-1	TRBV10-3	NA	NA	TGTGCCATCAGTGAGTCGCTAATGATGGGGAACACTGAAGCTTTCTTT	CAISESLMMGNTEAFF
TRBJ2-5	TRBV19	NA	NA	TGTGCCAGTAGTGAACAAGGAGCGGGAGAGACCCAGTACTTC	CASSEQGAGETQYF
TRBJ1-2	TRBV6-5	NA	NA	TGTGCCAGCAGCGGACTCGTACCTAACTATGGCTACACCTTC	CASSGLVPNYGYTF
TRBJ2-5	TRBV7-9	many	TRBD2	TGTGCCAGCAGCTCCCCGACTAGCGGGGAGACCCAGTACTTC	CASSSPTSGETQYF
TRBJ2-7	TRBV10-1	many	TRBD1	TGCGCCAGCAGTCGGACAGGGGGCTACGAGCAGTACTTC	CASSRTGGYEQYF
TRBJ2-1	TRBV7-8	many	TRBD1	TGTGCCAGCAGCTCCCACCGGGACAGGGTCCATGAGCAGTTCTTC	CASSSHRDRVHEQFF
TRBJ1-5	TRBV2	few	NA	TGTGCCAGCAGTGAAGCTACGGGGCTGCCTCAGCCCCAGCATTTT	CASSEATGLPQPQHF
TRBJ1-1	TRBV27	NA	TRBD1	TGTGCCAGCAGTGTCGTCCCCGACAGGGCAACTGAAGCTTTCTTT	CASSVVPDRATEAFF
TRBJ1-1	TRBV7-3	NA	NA	TGTGCCAGCAGCTTAGAACTTACTGGGACTGAAGCTTTCTTT	CASSLELTGTEAFF
TRBJ1-1	TRBV7-9	NA	NA	TGTGTCAGCAGCTTGGGGCAGGTTGAAGCTTTCTTT	CVSSLGQVEAFF
TRBJ2-5	TRBV7-6	NA	TRBD1	TGTGCCAGCAGCTTAGTAGGGGGACAGACTCCCACCTACCAAGAGACCCAGTACTTC	CASSLVGGQTPTYQETQYF
TRBJ1-1	TRBV19	NA	NA	TGTGCCAGTAGTATAGTTCAGGGGACTGAAGCTTTCTTT	CASSIVQGTEAFF
TRBJ1-4	TRBV12-3/TRBV12-4	NA	NA	TGTGCCAGCAGTGGATCGGGAACCTTATCAACTAATGAAAAACTGTTTTTT	CASSGSGTLSTNEKLFF
TRBJ1-1	TRBV7-8	many	NA	TGTGCCAGCAGCTTACCAGGGGATGAGACTGAAGCTTTCTTT	CASSLPGDETEAFF
TRBJ1-2	TRBV12-3/TRBV12-4	many	NA	TGTGCCAGCGGAGCGACTCGCTATGGCTACACCTTC	CASGATRYGYTF
TRBJ1-1	TRBV7-2	few	NA	TGTGCCAGCAGCTCCAGGCTCACTGAAGCTTTCTTT	CASSSRLTEAFF
TRBJ2-7	TRBV10-2	NA	TRBD2	TGCGCCAGCAGTGACAAGTCTAGCGGCAACGAGCAGTACTTC	CASSDKSSGNEQYF
TRBJ2-1	TRBV4-1	NA	TRBD2	TGCGCCAGCAGCCAAGCCGGACTAGTTGGTTACAATGAGCAGTTCTTC	CASSQAGLVGYNEQFF
TRBJ2-3	TRBV6-2/TRBV6-3	NA	NA	TGTGCCAGCAGTCCCCAATGGGGCAGGGGAGGAGATACGCAGTATTTT	CASSPQWGRGGDTQYF
TRBJ2-1	TRBV7-6	NA	NA	TGTGCCAGCAGCTTAGGAGGGACGGGGGCCTTTGGTGAGCAGTTCTTC	CASSLGGTGAFGEQFF
TRBJ1-2	TRBV12-3/TRBV12-4	many	NA	TGTGCCAGCAGTTTTGGGGGGGCCCACGGCTACACCTTC	CASSFGGAHGYTF
TRBJ1-3	TRBV9	few	NA	TGTGCCAGCTTGGGGAATGGAAACACCATATATTTT	CASLGNGNTIYF
TRBJ2-3	TRBV7-9	NA	NA	TGTGCCGGTAAAGGGGAGTGGAGCACAGATACGCAGTATTTT	CAGKGEWSTDTQYF
TRBJ2-3	TRBV6-6	once	TRBD2	TGTGCCAGCAGCTTCCCGGGACTAGCGGGGAAGAGCACAGATACGCAGTATTTT	CASSFPGLAGKSTDTQYF
TRBJ2-1	TRBV6-1	NA	TRBD1	TGTGCCAGCAGTGAATGGGTGTGGGAGACAGGGAACGACAATGAGCAGTTCTTC	CASSEWVWETGNDNEQFF
TRBJ2-2	TRBV7-9	many	NA	TGTGCCAGCAGCTCCGAGGAGGCGAACACCGGGGAGCTGTTTTTT	CASSSEEANTGELFF
TRBJ1-2	TRBV7-9	many	TRBD1	TGTGCCAGCAGCCCGGGACAGGCCCCGGTAGGCTATGGCTACACCTTC	CASSPGQAPVGYGYTF
TRBJ1-5	TRBV27	NA	NA	TGTGCCAGCGGCCTAGGCAGGGGTAGCAATCAGCCCCAGCATTTT	CASGLGRGSNQPQHF
TRBJ1-1	TRBV27	few	NA	TGTGCCAGCAGTTTATTCGAAGCCACTGAAGCTTTCTTT	CASSLFEATEAFF
TRBJ1-2	TRBV7-6	few	NA	TGTGCCAGCAGCGAGACAGAGAACTATGGCTACACCTTC	CASSETENYGYTF
TRBJ2-1	TRBV7-6	NA	NA	TGTGCCAGCAGCTTAGCTTTTAGGCTAGCGTCGGAGAATAAGCAGTTCTTC	CASSLAFRLASENKQFF